This T cell receptor (beta chain) originates from a study of T cell repertoires in cytomegalovirus infection. Using its own MiXCR run on the reads, TCRdb lists one record per CDR3 protein. The table has around 350,000 distinct CDR3 sequences, 15% to 20% seen once. This TCR was sampled from a human donor in good health (CMV status not recorded). Some clones in this sample may be carry-over from other donors' samples. Sequenced material: PBMCs.

Here the CDR3 reads CASQPMNRYEQYF. The CDR3 DNA reads as TGTGCCAGCCAACCGATGAACCGCTACGAGCAGTACTTC. The chain recombines TRBV2 with TRBJ2-7; D unclear. CDR3 length equals 13 residues. CDR1 and CDR2 (germline): SNHLY, FYNNEI. The V end was cut by 8 bases, the J end by 3 bases, with 14 bases between. Filled out from reference TRBV2 and TRBJ2-7, the complete variable domain reads EPEVTQTPSHQVTQMGQEVILRCVPISNHLYFYWYRQILGQKVEFLVSFYNNEISEKSEIFDDQFSVERPDGSNFTLKIRSTKLEDSAMYFCASQPMNRYEQYFGPGTRLTVT.